These T cell receptor beta chains were read from a single sample in a study of blood T cell repertoires in COVID-19. The table came from immunoSEQ multiplex PCR; TCRdb's copy has only in-frame clones and leaves some out. Here the sample spans 200,000 or so clones, 70% to 90% being singletons. Specimen: peripheral blood. All receptors come from a man aged 55 to 70 with acute or convalescent COVID-19. Each CDR3 is given with its conserved first and last residue. Fields, in order: D gene, J gene, V gene, clone size, CDR3 protein, CDR3 DNA. A D gene is named only where the DNA matches it firmly. Clone sizes are given selectively: once, few, many, or a class where the clone is expanded.

TRBD2,TRBJ2-1,TRBV28,-,CASTLLAGGVEQFF,TGTGCCAGCACCCTACTAGCGGGAGGGGTGGAGCAGTTCTTC
-,TRBJ2-7,TRBV7-2,-,CASSLLAYEQYF,TGTGCCAGCAGCTTACTAGCGTACGAGCAGTACTTC
-,TRBJ2-5,TRBV5-1,-,CASSNRGGETQYF,TGCGCCAGCAGCAATCGGGGAGGAGAGACCCAGTACTTC
TRBD1,TRBJ1-2,TRBV24-1,-,CATSDPGQGSQYGYTF,TGTGCCACCAGTGATCCGGGACAGGGGTCGCAGTATGGCTACACCTTC
TRBD1,TRBJ1-4,TRBV9,-,CASSSGGVLEKLFF,TGTGCCAGCAGTTCAGGGGGCGTCCTTGAAAAACTGTTTTTT
-,TRBJ2-2,TRBV24-1,-,CATSDRDTGELFF,TGTGCCACCAGTGACCGGGACACCGGGGAGCTGTTTTTT
TRBD2,TRBJ2-5,TRBV7-9,-,CATTGGAGGPPETQYF,TGTGCCACCACCGGGGGAGCGGGGGGGCCACCGGAGACCCAGTACTTC
-,TRBJ1-1,TRBV29-1,-,CSHRRGRDTEAFF,TGCAGCCACCGTAGGGGGAGGGACACTGAAGCTTTCTTT
-,TRBJ2-4,TRBV27,-,CATGGSPVGIQYF,TGTGCCACGGGGGGCTCTCCCGTGGGTATTCAGTACTTC
TRBD1,TRBJ1-2,TRBV5-1,-,CASSGGQAVGYGYTF,TGCGCCAGCAGCGGGGGACAGGCGGTGGGCTATGGCTACACCTTC
TRBD1,TRBJ1-3,TRBV18,-,CASSPPFATGTGSGNTIYF,TGTGCCAGCTCACCACCATTCGCGACAGGGACCGGCTCTGGAAACACCATATATTTT
TRBD1,TRBJ2-7,TRBV29-1,-,CSVEYGQGGNEQYF,TGCAGCGTTGAGTACGGACAGGGTGGGAACGAGCAGTACTTC
TRBD2,TRBJ2-1,TRBV27,-,CASRAAGTSREQFF,TGTGCCAGCAGAGCCGCAGGGACTAGCAGAGAGCAGTTCTTC
-,TRBJ2-7,TRBV11-2,-,CASSLNSYGQYF,TGTGCCAGCAGCTTAAACAGTTACGGGCAGTACTTC
-,TRBJ1-2,TRBV19,few,CASSPRDTLGGYTF,TGTGCCAGTAGTCCCCGGGACACCCTCGGAGGCTACACCTTC
-,TRBJ2-1,TRBV30,-,CAWSVGLHNEQFF,TGTGCCTGGAGTGTTGGACTACACAATGAGCAGTTCTTC
-,TRBJ2-7,TRBV4-2,-,CASSQDWAEVGYEQYF,TGTGCCAGCAGCCAAGATTGGGCGGAGGTCGGCTACGAGCAGTACTTC
-,TRBJ2-7,TRBV7-2,-,CASSLMFRAGEQYF,TGTGCCAGCAGCTTAATGTTCCGGGCGGGCGAGCAGTACTTC
TRBD2,TRBJ2-1,TRBV20-1,-,CSASQRTSGRSSYNEQFF,TGCAGTGCTAGTCAGCGGACTAGCGGGAGGTCCTCCTACAATGAGCAGTTCTTC
TRBD1,TRBJ1-4,TRBV20-1,-,CSASSRTGSNEKLFF,TGCAGTGCTAGTAGCCGGACAGGATCTAATGAAAAACTGTTTTTT
TRBD1,TRBJ2-5,TRBV18,-,CASSRGQKETQYF,TGTGCCAGCTCACGGGGACAGAAAGAGACCCAGTACTTC
-,TRBJ1-2,TRBV12-3/TRBV12-4,-,CASSLRGKDGYTF,TGTGCCAGCAGTTTACGGGGGAAGGATGGCTACACCTTC
TRBD2,TRBJ2-7,TRBV9,-,CASSVALGLGEQYF,TGTGCCAGCAGCGTAGCTTTAGGACTAGGCGAGCAGTACTTC
-,TRBJ2-7,TRBV28,once,CASSPNLGGQGEQYF,TGTGCCAGCAGTCCGAACCTCGGGGGGCAGGGGGAGCAGTACTTC
TRBD1,TRBJ1-1,TRBV18,-,CASSPVTGGTEAFF,TGTGCCAGCTCACCAGTTACAGGGGGCACTGAAGCTTTCTTT
TRBD1,TRBJ2-7,TRBV28,once,CASTLPGQGALYEQYF,TGTGCCAGCACCCTCCCCGGACAGGGGGCTCTCTACGAGCAGTACTTC
TRBD2,TRBJ2-7,TRBV5-1,-,CASSFGGSSYEQYF,TGCGCCAGCAGCTTCGGGGGGAGCTCCTACGAGCAGTACTTC
-,TRBJ2-1,TRBV28,-,CASNPPGDNEQFF,TGTGCCAGCAACCCCCCGGGGGACAATGAGCAGTTCTTC
TRBD1,TRBJ1-2,TRBV2,-,CASSEVSGTGDGYTF,TGTGCCAGCAGTGAAGTCTCCGGGACAGGGGATGGCTACACCTTC